Listed below are T cell receptor beta chains from one sample, sequenced in a study of shared clonotypes between healthy human individuals. The repertoire was sequenced with immunoSEQ multiplex PCR; TCRdb's copy has only in-frame clones and lacks some. The sample lists approximately 640,000 clones; approximately 79% were seen once. The specimen sequenced was memory CD4+ T cells sorted from blood. The receptors stem from a woman under 40 in good health. Each CDR3 is given with its conserved first and last residue. A D gene is named only where the DNA matches it firmly. Part of the rows lack a size; the others show once, few, many or a class for expanded clones.

v_call	clone_size	j_call	d_call	cdr3_aa	cdr3_nt
TRBV15	.	TRBJ1-2	.	CATSTDNYGYTF	TGTGCCACCAGCACCGATAACTATGGCTACACCTTC
TRBV5-5	.	TRBJ2-7	.	CASSAGTVGTYEQYF	TGTGCCAGCAGCGCCGGGACGGTGGGCACCTACGAGCAGTACTTC
TRBV7-2	.	TRBJ2-7	TRBD2	CASSLRAGGPDEQYF	TGTGCCAGCAGCTTGAGGGCGGGAGGGCCGGACGAGCAGTACTTC
TRBV6-1	.	TRBJ2-7	.	CASGRIGGLDEQYF	TGTGCCAGCGGGAGAATAGGGGGGTTGGACGAGCAGTACTTC
TRBV28	.	TRBJ1-3	.	CASTYRGNTIYF	TGTGCCAGCACATATAGGGGAAACACCATATATTTT
TRBV10-2	.	TRBJ1-1	.	CASSESSTVTEAFF	TGCGCCAGCAGTGAGTCGAGTACGGTCACTGAAGCTTTCTTT
TRBV18	.	TRBJ2-3	.	CASSPNPGGASSTDTQYF	TGTGCCAGCTCACCTAACCCCGGGGGAGCCTCTAGCACAGATACGCAGTATTTT
TRBV6-1	few	TRBJ2-7	.	CASSARLGAYEEQYF	TGTGCCAGCAGTGCTCGACTGGGAGCCTACGAAGAGCAGTACTTC
TRBV29-1	.	TRBJ2-7	TRBD1	CSVTDYRGLPYEQYF	TGCAGCGTTACCGACTACAGGGGCCTCCCCTACGAGCAGTACTTC
TRBV19	.	TRBJ1-1	TRBD1	CASSGKTGVNTEAFF	TGTGCCAGTAGTGGGAAGACAGGGGTGAACACTGAAGCTTTCTTT
TRBV2	medium-sized	TRBJ2-3	.	CASSEARGDTQYF	TGTGCCAGCAGTGAAGCCAGGGGAGATACGCAGTATTTT
TRBV11-2	.	TRBJ1-1	.	CASSLKKDLNTEAFF	TGTGCCAGCAGCTTAAAAAAGGACTTGAACACTGAAGCTTTCTTT
TRBV11-3	.	TRBJ2-1	TRBD2	CASSEGGLAANEQFF	TGTGCCAGCAGCGAGGGGGGACTAGCGGCCAATGAGCAGTTCTTC
TRBV28	.	TRBJ2-1	TRBD2	CASSFSGRAGAVEQFF	TGTGCCAGCAGTTTCAGCGGGAGGGCCGGCGCCGTTGAGCAGTTCTTC
TRBV10-3	.	TRBJ2-3	TRBD2	CAISEWREGQDTQYF	TGTGCCATCAGTGAATGGCGGGAGGGCCAAGATACGCAGTATTTT
TRBV19	few	TRBJ1-1	.	CASSIPGVNTEAFF	TGTGCCAGTAGTATCCCAGGCGTCAACACTGAAGCTTTCTTT